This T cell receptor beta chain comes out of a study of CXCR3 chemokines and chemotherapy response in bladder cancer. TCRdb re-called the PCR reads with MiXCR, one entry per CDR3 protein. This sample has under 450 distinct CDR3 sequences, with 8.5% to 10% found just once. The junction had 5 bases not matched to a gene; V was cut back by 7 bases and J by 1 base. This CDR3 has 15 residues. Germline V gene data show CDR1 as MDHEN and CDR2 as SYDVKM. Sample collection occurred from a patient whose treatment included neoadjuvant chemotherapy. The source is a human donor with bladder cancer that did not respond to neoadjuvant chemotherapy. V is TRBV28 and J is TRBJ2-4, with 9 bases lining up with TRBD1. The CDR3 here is CASTPGQGAKNIQYF. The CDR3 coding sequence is TGTGCCAGCACCCCCGGACAGGGGGCCAAAAACATTCAGTACTTC. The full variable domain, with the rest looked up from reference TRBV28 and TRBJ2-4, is DVKVTQSSRYLVKRTGEKVFLECVQDMDHENMFWYRQDPGLGLRLIYFSYDVKMKEKGDIPEGYSVSREKKERFSLILESASTNQTSMYLCASTPGQGAKNIQYFGAGTRLSVL.